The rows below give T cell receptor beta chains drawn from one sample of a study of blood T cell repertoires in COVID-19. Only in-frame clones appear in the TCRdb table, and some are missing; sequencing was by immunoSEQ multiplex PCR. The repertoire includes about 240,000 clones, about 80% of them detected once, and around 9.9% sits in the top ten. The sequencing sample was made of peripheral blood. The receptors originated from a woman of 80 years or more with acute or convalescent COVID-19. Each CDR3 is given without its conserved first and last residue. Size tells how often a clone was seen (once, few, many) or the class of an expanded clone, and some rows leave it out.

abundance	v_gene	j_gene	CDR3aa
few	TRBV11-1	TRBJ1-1	ASSREGQGGTEAF
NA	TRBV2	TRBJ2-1	ASSQSSGDPYNEQF
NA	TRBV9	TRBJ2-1	ASMPGPRGNEQF
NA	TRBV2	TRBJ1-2	ASTPTPNYGYT
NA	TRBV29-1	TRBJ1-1	SVGFGGLNTEAF
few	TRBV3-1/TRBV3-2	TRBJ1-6	ASSLQTGTLH
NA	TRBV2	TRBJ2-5	ARGLAGTQETQY
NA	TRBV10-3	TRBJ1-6	AISRTAYNSPLH
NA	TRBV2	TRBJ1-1	ARATGRGAEAF
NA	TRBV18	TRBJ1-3	ASSRAGTGGSGNTIY
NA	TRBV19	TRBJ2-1	ASSMSGQGPSNEQF
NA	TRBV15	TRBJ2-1	ATSVDRGYNEQF
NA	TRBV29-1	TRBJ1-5	SVQNSNQPQH
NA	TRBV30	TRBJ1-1	AWSVRSRGSEAF
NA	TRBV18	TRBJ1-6	ASSQTGTTRTGSNSPLH
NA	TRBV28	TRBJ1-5	ASTSGGNSNQPQH
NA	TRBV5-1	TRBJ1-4	ASSLLGQGATNEKLF
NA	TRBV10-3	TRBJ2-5	AISEGTSGGQETQY
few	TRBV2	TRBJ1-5	ASGKDDRANNQPQH
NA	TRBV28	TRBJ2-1	ATSGGSYNEQF
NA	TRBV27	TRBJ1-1	ASNPGGGEAF
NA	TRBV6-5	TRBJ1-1	ASSRAPGAEAF
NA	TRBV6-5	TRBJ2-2	ASSLTETGELF
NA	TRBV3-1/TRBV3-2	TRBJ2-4	ASSQDSGFQY
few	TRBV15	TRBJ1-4	ATSRGGVGEKLF
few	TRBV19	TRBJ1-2	ASTNRDRRLYGYT
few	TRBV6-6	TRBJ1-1	ASSYLTEAF
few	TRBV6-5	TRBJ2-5	ASSYRTDSPETQY
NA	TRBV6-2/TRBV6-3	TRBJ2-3	ASTPSGGTDTQY
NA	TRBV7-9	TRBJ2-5	ASSLEGRGRETQY
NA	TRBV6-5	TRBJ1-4	ASSYRRTDKLF
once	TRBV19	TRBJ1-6	ASSTGTVNSPLH
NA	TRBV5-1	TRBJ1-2	ASSPDWTGKTNYGYT
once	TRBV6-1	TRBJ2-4	ASSERGQGARNIQY
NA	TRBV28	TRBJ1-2	ASRSLGGDYGYT
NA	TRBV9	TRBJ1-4	ASSVTGGGEKLF
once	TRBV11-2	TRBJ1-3	ASSLFRGSGNTIY
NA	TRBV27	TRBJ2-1	ASSLPGSYNEQF
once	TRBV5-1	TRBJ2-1	ASSLDSYNEQF
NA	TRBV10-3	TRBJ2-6	AISKGAGGVSGANVLT
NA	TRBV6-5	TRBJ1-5	ASSSRVSNQPQH
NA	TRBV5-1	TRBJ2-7	ASSSDGSSYEQY
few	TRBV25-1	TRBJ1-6	ASRRGLNSPLH
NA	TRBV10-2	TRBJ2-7	ASSGDRVAYEQY
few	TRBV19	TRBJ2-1	ASSKGLAGVNEQF
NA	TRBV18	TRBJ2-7	ASSGTNYEQY
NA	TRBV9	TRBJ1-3	ASSPGTGNTIY
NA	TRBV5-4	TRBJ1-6	ASSLGSQGGDNSPLH
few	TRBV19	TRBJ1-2	ASSLGARWADGYT
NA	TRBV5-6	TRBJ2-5	ASSLGVGAVQETQY
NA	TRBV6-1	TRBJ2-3	ASSERVTSGGATDTQY
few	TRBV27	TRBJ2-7	ASSYAGTGSSYEQY
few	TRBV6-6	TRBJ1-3	ASGGGSGNTIY
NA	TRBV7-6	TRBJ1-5	ASSSGQGDQPQH